The clone carrying this T cell receptor (beta chain) appeared a few times. From germline, CDR1 is WNHNN and CDR2 SYGVQD (reference sequence). The CDR3 totals 16 residues. With V trimmed by 11 bases and J by 3 bases, 14 bases remained unmatched. This specimen comes from a study of tumour-infiltrating T cells in Burkitt lymphoma. The wider study: Repertoire clonality predicted overall and progression-free survival.

Produced via immunoSEQ multiplex PCR; TCRdb's table is partial and in-frame only. The sample includes roughly 13,000 clones, 75% of them seen just once. The sample consisted of tumor tissue. The V and J genes are TRBV10-1 and TRBJ2-2, with 8 bases lining up with TRBD2. The TCR sequence derives from a human donor with diffuse large B-cell lymphoma. The CDR3 DNA reads TGCGCCTCGAGCGAAGGACTAGCCGTGGACACCGGGGAGCTGTTTTTT. The encoded protein is CASSEGLAVDTGELFF.